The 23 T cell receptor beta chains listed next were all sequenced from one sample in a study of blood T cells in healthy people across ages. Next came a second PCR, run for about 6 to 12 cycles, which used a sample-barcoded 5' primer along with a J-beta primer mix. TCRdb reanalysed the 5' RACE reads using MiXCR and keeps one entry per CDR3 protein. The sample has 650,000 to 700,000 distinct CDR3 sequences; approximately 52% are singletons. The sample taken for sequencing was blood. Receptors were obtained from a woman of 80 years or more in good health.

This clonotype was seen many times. The CDR3 here is CASSLVIPWGDTQYF. The CDR3 DNA follows: TGCGCCAGCAGCTTGGTTATTCCTTGGGGAGATACGCAGTATTTT. The chain links TRBV5-1 to TRBJ2-3; D unresolved. V lost 0 bases to trimming and J lost 5 bases, with 13 bases between them. Looked up from germline, CDR1 is SGHRS and CDR2 is YFSETQ. The CDR3 is 15 residues long.

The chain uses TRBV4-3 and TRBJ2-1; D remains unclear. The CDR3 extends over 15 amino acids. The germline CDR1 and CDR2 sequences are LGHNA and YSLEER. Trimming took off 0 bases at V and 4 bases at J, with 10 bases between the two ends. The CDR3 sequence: CASSQDEAVYNEQFF. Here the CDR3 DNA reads TGCGCCAGCAGCCAAGACGAGGCAGTTTACAATGAGCAGTTCTTC.

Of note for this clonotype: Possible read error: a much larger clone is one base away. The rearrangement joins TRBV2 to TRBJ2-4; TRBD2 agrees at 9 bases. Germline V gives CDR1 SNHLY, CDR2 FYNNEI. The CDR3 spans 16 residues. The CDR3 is CASYLTSGIAKSIQYF. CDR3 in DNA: TGTGCCAGCTACTTGACTAGCGGAATAGCCAAAAGCATTCAGTACTTC.

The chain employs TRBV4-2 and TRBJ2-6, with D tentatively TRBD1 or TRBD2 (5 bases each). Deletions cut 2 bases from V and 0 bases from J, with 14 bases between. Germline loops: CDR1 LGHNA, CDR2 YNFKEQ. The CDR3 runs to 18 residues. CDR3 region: CASSQIGASSSGANVLTF. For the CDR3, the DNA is TGTGCCAGCAGCCAAATCGGGGCCTCGAGCTCTGGGGCCAACGTCCTGACTTTC.

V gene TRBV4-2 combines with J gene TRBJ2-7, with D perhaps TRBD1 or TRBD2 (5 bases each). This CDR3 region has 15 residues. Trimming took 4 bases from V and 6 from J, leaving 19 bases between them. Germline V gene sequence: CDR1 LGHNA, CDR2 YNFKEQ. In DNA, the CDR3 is TGTGCCAGCAGCCCCCTGGGGGTAACTAGTTTCGAGCAGTACTTC. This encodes CASSPLGVTSFEQYF.

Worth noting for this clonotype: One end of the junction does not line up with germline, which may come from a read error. The CDR3: CSAETSGRPYKQYF. The DNA for the CDR3 is TGCAGTGCCGAGACTAGCGGGAGACCCTACAAGCAGTACTTC. The gene calls are TRBV20-1 and TRBJ2-7, with 12 bases fitting TRBD2. CDR1 is DFQATT and CDR2 is SNEGSKA in the germline V gene (reference sequence). The CDR3 sequence is 14 residues long.

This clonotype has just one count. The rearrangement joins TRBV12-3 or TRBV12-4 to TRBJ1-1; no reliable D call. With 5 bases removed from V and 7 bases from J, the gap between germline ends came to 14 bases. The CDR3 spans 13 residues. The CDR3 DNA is TGTGCCAGCAGTCCTCGGGAGGTTAGTGAAGCTTTCTTT. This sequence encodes CASSPREVSEAFF.

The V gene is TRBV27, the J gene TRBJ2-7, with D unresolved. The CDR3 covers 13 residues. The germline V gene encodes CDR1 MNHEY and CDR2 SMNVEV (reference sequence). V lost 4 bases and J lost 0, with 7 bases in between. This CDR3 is CASSWSPSYEQYF. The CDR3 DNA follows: TGTGCCAGCAGTTGGTCCCCCTCCTACGAGCAGTACTTC.

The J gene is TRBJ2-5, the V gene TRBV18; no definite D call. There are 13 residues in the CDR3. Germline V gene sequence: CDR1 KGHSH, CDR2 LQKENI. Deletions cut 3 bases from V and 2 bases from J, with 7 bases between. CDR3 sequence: CASSPPQQETQYF. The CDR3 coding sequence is TGTGCCAGCTCACCGCCACAGCAAGAGACCCAGTACTTC.

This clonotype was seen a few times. DNA of the CDR3: TGTGCCAGCAGCCAAAATGGGGGGGCCCCCACAGATACGCAGTATTTT. It yields the protein CASSQNGGAPTDTQYF. The chain has TRBV7-3 and TRBJ2-3; D possibly corresponds to TRBD2 (7 bases). This CDR3 is built from 16 residues. V lost 5 bases to trimming and J lost 2 bases, with 17 bases between them. Germline V gene lookup returns CDR1 SGHTA and CDR2 FQGTGA.

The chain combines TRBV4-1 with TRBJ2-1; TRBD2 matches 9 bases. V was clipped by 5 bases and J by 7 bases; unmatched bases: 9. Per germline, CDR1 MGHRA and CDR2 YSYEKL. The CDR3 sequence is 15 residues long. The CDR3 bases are TGCGCCAGCAGCTTGCGGGGGGGCATGTCAAATGAGCAGTTCTTC. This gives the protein CASSLRGGMSNEQFF.

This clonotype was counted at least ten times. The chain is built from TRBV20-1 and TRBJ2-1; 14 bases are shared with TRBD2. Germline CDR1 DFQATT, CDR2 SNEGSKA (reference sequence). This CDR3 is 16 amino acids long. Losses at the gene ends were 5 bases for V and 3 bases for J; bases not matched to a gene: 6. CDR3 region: CSARGLAGENYNEQFF. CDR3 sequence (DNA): TGCAGTGCTCGGGGACTAGCGGGGGAAAACTACAATGAGCAGTTCTTC.

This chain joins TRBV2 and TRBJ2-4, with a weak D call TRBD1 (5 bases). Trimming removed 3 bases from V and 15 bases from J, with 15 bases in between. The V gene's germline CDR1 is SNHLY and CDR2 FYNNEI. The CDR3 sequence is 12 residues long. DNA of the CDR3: TGTGCCAGCAGTGATAGGCCAGGGTCTCGGTACTTC. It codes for CASSDRPGSRYF.

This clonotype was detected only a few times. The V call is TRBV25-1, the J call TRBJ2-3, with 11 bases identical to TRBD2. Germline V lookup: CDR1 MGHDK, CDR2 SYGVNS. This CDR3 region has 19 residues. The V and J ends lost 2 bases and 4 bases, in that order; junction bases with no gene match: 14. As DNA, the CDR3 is TGTGCCAGCAGTGAAAACTTGGTTGTGGATAGCGGGAGGGCAGATACGCAGTATTTT. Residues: CASSENLVVDSGRADTQYF.

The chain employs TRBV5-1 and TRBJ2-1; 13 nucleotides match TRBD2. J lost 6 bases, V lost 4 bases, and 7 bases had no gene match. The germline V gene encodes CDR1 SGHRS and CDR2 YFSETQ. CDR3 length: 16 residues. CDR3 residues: CASSTTSGRLFNEQFF. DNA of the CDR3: TGCGCCAGCAGCACGACTAGCGGGAGGCTGTTCAATGAGCAGTTCTTC.

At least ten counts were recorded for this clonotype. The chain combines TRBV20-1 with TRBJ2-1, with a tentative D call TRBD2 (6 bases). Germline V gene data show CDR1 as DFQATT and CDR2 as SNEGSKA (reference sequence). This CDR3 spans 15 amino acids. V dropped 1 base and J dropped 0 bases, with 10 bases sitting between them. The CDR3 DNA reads TGCAGTGCTAGAGGAGGGAGGAGCTCCTACAATGAGCAGTTCTTC. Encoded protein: CSARGGRSSYNEQFF.

For the CDR3, the DNA is TGTGCCAGCAGCCAAAATGTCGGAATCTACGAGCAGTACTTC. It yields the protein CASSQNVGIYEQYF. This rearrangement joins TRBV3-1 to TRBJ2-4; the D is unclear. Judging by the DNA end, TRBJ2-7 fits better; the J call may be wrong. CDR1 is LGHDT and CDR2 is YNNKEL in the germline V gene (reference sequence). The CDR3 spans 14 residues.

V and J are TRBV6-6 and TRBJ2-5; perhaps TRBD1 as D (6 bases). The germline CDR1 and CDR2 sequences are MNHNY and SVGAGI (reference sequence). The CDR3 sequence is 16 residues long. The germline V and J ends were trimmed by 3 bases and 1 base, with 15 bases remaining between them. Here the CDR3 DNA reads TGTGCCAGCAGTTATTACCGACAGGCGACCCAAGAGACCCAGTACTTC. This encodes CASSYYRQATQETQYF.

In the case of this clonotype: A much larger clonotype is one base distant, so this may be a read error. In nucleotides, the CDR3 is TGTGCCAGCAGCCGCGACAGCTTTCAAGGGTGTGGCTACACCTTC. It specifies CASSRDSFQGCGYTF. The chain has TRBV3-1 and TRBJ1-2; maybe TRBD1 (5 bases). The CDR3 runs to 15 residues. V lost 4 bases, J lost 7 bases, and 19 bases lay in between. From germline, CDR1 is LGHDT and CDR2 YNNKEL (reference sequence).

The CDR3 here is CASSAGGEQPQHF. In nucleotides, the CDR3 is TGTGCCAGCAGCGCAGGGGGGGAGCAGCCCCAGCATTTT. The chain couples TRBV7-9 to TRBJ1-5; 7 bases line up with TRBD1. Germline CDR1 and CDR2: SEHNR and FQNEAQ (reference sequence). This CDR3 contains 13 residues. The V segment lost 5 bases and the J segment 7 bases; nucleotides outside the gene matches: 5.

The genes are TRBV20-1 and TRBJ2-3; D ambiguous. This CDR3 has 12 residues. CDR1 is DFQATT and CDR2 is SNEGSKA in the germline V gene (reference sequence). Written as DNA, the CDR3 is TGCGGAATTAGAAGTGGCACAGATACGCAGTATTTT. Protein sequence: CGIRSGTDTQYF.

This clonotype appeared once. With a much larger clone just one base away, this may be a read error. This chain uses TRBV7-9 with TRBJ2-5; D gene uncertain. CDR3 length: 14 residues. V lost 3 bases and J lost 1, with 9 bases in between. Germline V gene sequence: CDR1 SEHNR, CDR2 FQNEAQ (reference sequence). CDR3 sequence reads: CASSFLMPQETQYF. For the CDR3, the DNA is TGTGCCAGCAGCTTTCTAATGCCCCAAGAGACCCAGTACTTC.

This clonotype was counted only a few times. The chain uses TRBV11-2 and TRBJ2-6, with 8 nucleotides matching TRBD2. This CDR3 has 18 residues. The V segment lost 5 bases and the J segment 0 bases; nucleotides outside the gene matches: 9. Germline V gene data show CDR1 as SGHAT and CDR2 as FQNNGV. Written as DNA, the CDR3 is TGTGCCAGCAGCCCAACTAGCGGCCCACTCTCTGGGGCCAACGTCCTGACTTTC. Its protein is CASSPTSGPLSGANVLTF.